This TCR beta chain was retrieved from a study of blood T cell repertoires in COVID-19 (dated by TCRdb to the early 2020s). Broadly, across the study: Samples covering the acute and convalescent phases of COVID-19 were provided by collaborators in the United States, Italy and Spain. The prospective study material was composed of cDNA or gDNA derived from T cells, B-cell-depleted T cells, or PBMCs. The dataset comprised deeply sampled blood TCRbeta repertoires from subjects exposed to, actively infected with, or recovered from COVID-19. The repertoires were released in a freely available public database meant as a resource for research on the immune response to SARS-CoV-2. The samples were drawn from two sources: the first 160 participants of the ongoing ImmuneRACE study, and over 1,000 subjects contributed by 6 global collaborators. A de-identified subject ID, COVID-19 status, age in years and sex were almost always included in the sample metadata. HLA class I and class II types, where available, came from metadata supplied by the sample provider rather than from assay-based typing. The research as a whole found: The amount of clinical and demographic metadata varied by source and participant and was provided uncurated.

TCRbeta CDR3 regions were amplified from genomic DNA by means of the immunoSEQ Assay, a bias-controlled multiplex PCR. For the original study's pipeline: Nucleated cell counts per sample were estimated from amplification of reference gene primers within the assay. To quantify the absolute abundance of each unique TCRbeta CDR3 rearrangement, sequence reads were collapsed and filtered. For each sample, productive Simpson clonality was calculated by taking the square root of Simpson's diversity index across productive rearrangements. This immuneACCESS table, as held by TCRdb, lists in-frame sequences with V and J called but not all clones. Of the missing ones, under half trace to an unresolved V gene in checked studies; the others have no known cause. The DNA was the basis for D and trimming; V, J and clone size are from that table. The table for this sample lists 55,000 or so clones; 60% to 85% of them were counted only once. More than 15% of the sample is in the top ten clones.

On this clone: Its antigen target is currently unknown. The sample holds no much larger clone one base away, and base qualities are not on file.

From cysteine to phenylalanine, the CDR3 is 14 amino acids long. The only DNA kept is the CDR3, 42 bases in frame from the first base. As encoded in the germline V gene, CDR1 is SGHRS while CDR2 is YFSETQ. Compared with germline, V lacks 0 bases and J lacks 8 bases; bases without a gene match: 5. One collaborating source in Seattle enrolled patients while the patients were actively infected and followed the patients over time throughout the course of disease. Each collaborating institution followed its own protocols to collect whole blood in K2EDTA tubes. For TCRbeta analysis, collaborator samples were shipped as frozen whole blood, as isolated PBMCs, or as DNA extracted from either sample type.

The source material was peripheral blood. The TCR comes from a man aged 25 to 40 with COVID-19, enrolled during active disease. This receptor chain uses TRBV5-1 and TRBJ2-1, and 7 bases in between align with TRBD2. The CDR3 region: CASSLGLAMHEQFF. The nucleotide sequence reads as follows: TGCGCCAGCAGCTTGGGACTAGCTATGCATGAGCAGTTCTTC. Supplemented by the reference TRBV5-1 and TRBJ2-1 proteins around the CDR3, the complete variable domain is KAGVTQTPRYLIKTRGQQVTLSCSPISGHRSVSWYQQTPGQGLQFLFEYFSETQRNKGNFPGRFSGRQFSNSRSEMNVSTLELGDSALYLCASSLGLAMHEQFFGPGTRLTVL.